The entry that follows covers one T cell receptor (beta chain) sequence. J was trimmed by 1 base and V by 1 base; bases with no gene match: 5. This CDR3 comprises 15 residues. The germline gives CDR1 DFQATT, CDR2 SNEGSKA (reference sequence). These data are taken from a study of human T cells and chemical hapten exposure. Per the study methods: Between roughly 23,224 and 700,000 TCRs appeared in each sample, and the median stood at roughly 100,000. TCRdb reprocessed the RACE reads with MiXCR, giving one entry per CDR3 protein. Here the V and J calls rest on TCRdb's processing, not on the authors' analysis. The data hold roughly 40,000 distinct CDR3 sequences, with about 10% observed a single time. As to time point: pre-sensitization, week 0. Treatment defined: therapeutic diphenylcyclopropenone sensitization with weekly scalp DPC.

The chain is built from TRBV20-1 and TRBJ2-5; 8 bases line up with TRBD2. The receptor was isolated from a man aged 25 to 40 with alopecia areata. Some clones in this sample may be carry-over from other donors' samples. The sequences come from whole blood, collected in connection with sensitization to the hapten diphenylcyclopropenone (DPC). CDR3 in amino acids: CSARGLAGRQETQYF. In DNA form, the CDR3 reads TGCAGTGCTAGAGGCCTAGCGGGCCGCCAAGAGACCCAGTACTTC.